This record looks at one TCR beta chain sequence and its context. The sample originates from a study of shared clonotypes between healthy human individuals. Between the trimmed V and J ends, which lost 1 base and 0 bases, there was a span of 13 bases. Germline V gives CDR1 MNHNS, CDR2 SASEGT. The CDR3 length is 17 residues. TCRdb keeps only in-frame clones here, not all; method: immunoSEQ multiplex PCR. The sample shows about 2.3 million clones, around 93% of them seen only once. The chain couples TRBV6-1 to TRBJ1-3; no reliable D call. This receptor was identified in a man aged 18 to 29 in good health. Some clones in this sample may be carry-over from other donors' samples. Sequenced: naive CD4+ T cells from PBMCs. Documented subset: CD45RA+ positively selected. The CDR3: CASSEDPAGRSGNTIYF. CDR3 in DNA: TGTGCCAGCAGTGAAGATCCGGCAGGCCGCTCTGGAAACACCATATATTTT.